This T cell receptor (beta chain) was documented in a study of cytomegalovirus exposure and HLA in healthy donors. The study ran its PCR with 60 Vbeta and 13 Jbeta primers. TCRdb's copy holds only in-frame clones and misses some; the assay was immunoSEQ multiplex PCR. This sample contains approximately 140,000 clones. This CDR3 has 18 residues. V trimming: 0 bases; J trimming: 5 bases; junction bases outside the gene matches: 5. CDR1 is KGHSH and CDR2 is LQKENI in the germline V gene. This chain uses TRBV18 with TRBJ2-3; TRBD2 agrees at 16 bases. The TCR was taken from a man between 35 and 55 years old in good health and CMV-seronegative. The sample was PBMCs. The CDR3 bases are TGTGCCAGCTCACCACCGGGACTAGCGGGGGGGCCGAAAGATACGCAGTATTTT. Its translation: CASSPPGLAGGPKDTQYF.